This T cell receptor beta chain came from a study of T cell changes during pregnancy in multiple sclerosis. Germline CDR1 and CDR2: SEHNR and FQNEAQ (reference sequence). Trimming shortened V by 4 bases and J by 0 bases, and 10 bases separated the two germline ends. The CDR3 runs to 16 residues. Method: immunoSEQ multiplex PCR; TCRdb's copy keeps in-frame clones and lacks some. The sample carries 88,000 or so clones, about 90% recorded once. The rearrangement uses TRBV7-9 and TRBJ2-6; D remains ambiguous. Sequenced material: peripheral blood, taken before pregnancy. The sequence derives from a female donor with multiple sclerosis, enrolled in a pregnancy study. DNA for the CDR3: TGTGCCAGCAGCTGGAAGTGGGCCTCTGGGGCCAACGTCCTGACTTTC. Translation: CASSWKWASGANVLTF. Supplemented by reference TRBV7-9 and TRBJ2-6, the full variable domain reads DTGVSQNPRHKITKRGQNVTFRCDPISEHNRLYWYRQTLGQGPEFLTYFQNEAQLEKSRLLSDRFSAERPKGSFSTLEIQRTEQGDSAMYLCASSWKWASGANVLTFGAGSRLTVL.